This section outlines one T cell receptor (beta chain) sequence together with its context. This sample is drawn from a study of cytomegalovirus exposure and HLA in healthy donors. In the PCR, 60 Vbeta and 13 Jbeta primers were used. Only in-frame clones appear in the TCRdb table, and some are missing; sequencing was by immunoSEQ multiplex PCR. Here the sample spans 90,000 to 110,000 clones, 78% being singletons. The CDR3 covers 16 residues. J lost 4 bases, V lost 4 bases, and 13 bases had no gene match. The germline gives CDR1 SGHDN, CDR2 FVKESK. The chain is built from TRBV14 and TRBJ2-7; TRBD2 agrees at 7 bases. This TCR was sampled from a man aged 25 to 45 in good health and CMV-seronegative. Material for sequencing was PBMCs. The CDR3 loop is CASSLWTSTGLYEQYF. CDR3 DNA sequence: TGTGCCAGCAGCCTCTGGACTAGTACCGGATTATACGAGCAGTACTTC.